This is a list of T cell receptor beta chains from one sample in a study of blood T cell repertoires in COVID-19. Produced via immunoSEQ multiplex PCR; TCRdb's table is partial and in-frame only. The data contain about 330,000 clones, around 87% of them singletons. The source material was PBMCs or T cells enriched from blood (not recorded which). These receptors originate from a woman in her twenties or thirties who had recovered from COVID-19. The CDR3 runs from the conserved cysteine through the conserved F or W. D genes are given only for firm matches. Part of the rows lack a size; the others show once, few, many or a class for expanded clones.

CDR3aa: CASIPGQGARTEAFF
CDR3nt: TGTGCCAGCATACCGGGACAGGGGGCGCGCACTGAAGCTTTCTTT
d_gene: TRBD1
abundance: .
v_gene: TRBV7-9
j_gene: TRBJ1-1

CDR3aa: CASSVDRTEAFF
CDR3nt: TGTGCCAGCAGCGTAGACAGGACTGAAGCTTTCTTT
d_gene: .
abundance: .
v_gene: TRBV9
j_gene: TRBJ1-1

CDR3aa: CASRPRTENTEAFF
CDR3nt: TGTGCCAGCAGACCGAGGACAGAGAACACTGAAGCTTTCTTT
d_gene: .
abundance: few
v_gene: TRBV28
j_gene: TRBJ1-1

CDR3aa: CASRLTQGSLDGYTF
CDR3nt: TGTGCCAGCAGACTGACCCAAGGGAGTCTTGATGGCTACACCTTC
d_gene: .
abundance: .
v_gene: TRBV27
j_gene: TRBJ1-2

CDR3aa: CASSQEARTGVNQPQHF
CDR3nt: TGTGCCAGCAGCCAAGAAGCCCGGACAGGGGTTAATCAGCCCCAGCATTTT
d_gene: TRBD1
abundance: .
v_gene: TRBV4-2
j_gene: TRBJ1-5

CDR3aa: CASSQAPRDFNSPLHF
CDR3nt: TGTGCCAGCAGCCAAGCTCCCAGGGACTTCAATTCACCCCTCCACTTT
d_gene: .
abundance: .
v_gene: TRBV3-1/TRBV3-2
j_gene: TRBJ1-6

CDR3aa: CSVEDQGFYGYTF
CDR3nt: TGCAGCGTTGAAGATCAGGGGTTCTATGGCTACACCTTC
d_gene: .
abundance: .
v_gene: TRBV29-1
j_gene: TRBJ1-2

CDR3aa: CASTQGAGVTDTQYF
CDR3nt: TGCGCCTCTACACAGGGGGCGGGGGTCACAGATACGCAGTATTTT
d_gene: TRBD1
abundance: .
v_gene: TRBV5-1
j_gene: TRBJ2-3

CDR3aa: CASSQVQGSSPLHF
CDR3nt: TGTGCCAGCAGCCAAGTGCAGGGCTCCTCACCCCTCCACTTT
d_gene: .
abundance: .
v_gene: TRBV3-1/TRBV3-2
j_gene: TRBJ1-6

CDR3aa: CASGTGGNNEQFF
CDR3nt: TGTGCCAGCGGGACAGGGGGAAACAATGAGCAGTTCTTC
d_gene: TRBD1
abundance: .
v_gene: TRBV7-3
j_gene: TRBJ2-1

CDR3aa: CASGVGGGGDTGELFF
CDR3nt: TGTGCTAGTGGCGTGGGGGGAGGAGGGGACACCGGGGAGCTGTTTTTT
d_gene: .
abundance: .
v_gene: TRBV12-5
j_gene: TRBJ2-2

CDR3aa: CSVEDGQASTDTQYF
CDR3nt: TGCAGCGTTGAAGATGGACAGGCCAGCACAGATACGCAGTATTTT
d_gene: TRBD1
abundance: .
v_gene: TRBV29-1
j_gene: TRBJ2-3

CDR3aa: CASSFRGDYGYTF
CDR3nt: TGTGCCAGCAGCTTTCGGGGAGACTATGGCTACACCTTC
d_gene: .
abundance: .
v_gene: TRBV7-2
j_gene: TRBJ1-2

CDR3aa: CASSLDGRGTDTQYF
CDR3nt: TGTGCCAGCAGCTTAGACGGGCGGGGCACAGATACGCAGTATTTT
d_gene: .
abundance: .
v_gene: TRBV11-2
j_gene: TRBJ2-3

CDR3aa: CASSEPGQGARTDTQYF
CDR3nt: TGCGCCAGCAGTGAGCCGGGACAGGGGGCTCGCACAGATACGCAGTATTTT
d_gene: TRBD1
abundance: .
v_gene: TRBV10-2
j_gene: TRBJ2-3

CDR3aa: CASSFHGGAGRETQYF
CDR3nt: TGTGCCAGCAGCTTTCACGGGGGGGCCGGGAGAGAGACCCAGTACTTC
d_gene: TRBD2
abundance: .
v_gene: TRBV5-4
j_gene: TRBJ2-5

CDR3aa: CASTSGQGYQPQHF
CDR3nt: TGTGCCAGTACGTCCGGACAGGGATATCAGCCCCAGCATTTT
d_gene: TRBD1
abundance: .
v_gene: TRBV19
j_gene: TRBJ1-5

CDR3aa: CAWSVTGRDTEAFF
CDR3nt: TGTGCCTGGAGTGTAACAGGGCGCGACACTGAAGCTTTCTTT
d_gene: .
abundance: .
v_gene: TRBV30
j_gene: TRBJ1-1

CDR3aa: CASSLAAVRSYEQYF
CDR3nt: TGTGCCAGCAGCTTAGCGGCGGTGAGGTCCTACGAGCAGTACTTC
d_gene: .
abundance: .
v_gene: TRBV7-8
j_gene: TRBJ2-7

CDR3aa: CASSQQGAYGYTF
CDR3nt: TGCGCCAGCAGCCAACAGGGGGCGTATGGCTACACCTTC
d_gene: TRBD1
abundance: .
v_gene: TRBV4-1
j_gene: TRBJ1-2

CDR3aa: CASSRAPTTEAFF
CDR3nt: TGTGCCAGCAGCAGAGCTCCTACCACTGAAGCTTTCTTT
d_gene: .
abundance: .
v_gene: TRBV7-8
j_gene: TRBJ1-1

CDR3aa: CASRQQGFGNTIYF
CDR3nt: TGTGCCAGCAGACAACAGGGTTTTGGAAACACCATATATTTT
d_gene: .
abundance: once
v_gene: TRBV6-5
j_gene: TRBJ1-3

CDR3aa: CASSSPRAGANYGYTF
CDR3nt: TGTGCCAGCAGCTCCCCCAGGGCAGGAGCTAACTATGGCTACACCTTC
d_gene: .
abundance: .
v_gene: TRBV7-9
j_gene: TRBJ1-2

CDR3aa: CASSPLGTQETQYF
CDR3nt: TGCGCCAGCAGCCCCCTAGGGACACAAGAGACCCAGTACTTC
d_gene: .
abundance: .
v_gene: TRBV5-1
j_gene: TRBJ2-5

CDR3aa: CASSLWRQGEGYTF
CDR3nt: TGTGCCAGCAGTTTATGGAGGCAGGGTGAAGGCTACACCTTC
d_gene: .
abundance: .
v_gene: TRBV28
j_gene: TRBJ1-2

CDR3aa: CAIATVGGWAQPQHF
CDR3nt: TGTGCCATAGCGACGGTGGGAGGATGGGCTCAGCCCCAGCATTTT
d_gene: .
abundance: .
v_gene: TRBV10-3
j_gene: TRBJ1-5

CDR3aa: CASSLGSGLYYGYTF
CDR3nt: TGTGCCAGCAGCTTAGGATCAGGGTTGTACTATGGCTACACCTTC
d_gene: .
abundance: .
v_gene: TRBV7-2
j_gene: TRBJ1-2

CDR3aa: CATSDRTRQPQYF
CDR3nt: TGTGCCACCAGTGATCGTACTAGACAACCGCAGTATTTT
d_gene: .
abundance: .
v_gene: TRBV24-1
j_gene: TRBJ2-3

CDR3aa: CASSYVVGANYGYTF
CDR3nt: TGTGCCAGCAGTTATGTCGTAGGGGCTAACTATGGCTACACCTTC
d_gene: .
abundance: .
v_gene: TRBV6-6
j_gene: TRBJ1-2

CDR3aa: CASSERFLLEQYF
CDR3nt: TGTGCCAGCAGTGAACGTTTCCTCCTCGAGCAGTACTTC
d_gene: .
abundance: .
v_gene: TRBV2
j_gene: TRBJ2-7

CDR3aa: CASSPGGLAGESAEQYF
CDR3nt: TGTGCCAGCAGTCCCGGGGGGCTAGCGGGGGAGTCGGCTGAGCAGTACTTC
d_gene: TRBD2
abundance: .
v_gene: TRBV28
j_gene: TRBJ2-7

CDR3aa: CASSAGRANEKLFF
CDR3nt: TGTGCCAGCAGTGCGGGGAGGGCTAATGAAAAACTGTTTTTT
d_gene: .
abundance: once
v_gene: TRBV2
j_gene: TRBJ1-4

CDR3aa: CATTPGQGPTEAFF
CDR3nt: TGTGCCACCACCCCCGGGCAGGGCCCTACTGAAGCTTTCTTT
d_gene: .
abundance: .
v_gene: TRBV27
j_gene: TRBJ1-1

CDR3aa: CASSPSGPFYEQYF
CDR3nt: TGTGCCAGCAGCCCAAGCGGGCCCTTCTACGAGCAGTACTTC
d_gene: .
abundance: .
v_gene: TRBV7-9
j_gene: TRBJ2-7

CDR3aa: CASSVDRVSTEAFF
CDR3nt: TGTGCCAGCAGTGTCGACAGGGTCTCCACTGAAGCTTTCTTT
d_gene: TRBD1
abundance: .
v_gene: TRBV2
j_gene: TRBJ1-1

CDR3aa: CASSRTGLAGAGELFF
CDR3nt: TGTGCCAGCAGCCGAACGGGACTAGCGGGGGCCGGGGAGCTGTTTTTT
d_gene: TRBD2
abundance: .
v_gene: TRBV3-1/TRBV3-2
j_gene: TRBJ2-2

CDR3aa: CATEDSSGNTIYF
CDR3nt: TGTGCCACGGAGGACAGCTCTGGAAACACCATATATTTT
d_gene: .
abundance: .
v_gene: TRBV10-3
j_gene: TRBJ1-3

CDR3aa: CASSQGLTGELFF
CDR3nt: TGTGCCAGCAGCCAGGGCCTCACCGGGGAGCTGTTTTTT
d_gene: .
abundance: .
v_gene: TRBV3-1/TRBV3-2
j_gene: TRBJ2-2

CDR3aa: CASSLTGTNRGYTF
CDR3nt: TGTGCCAGCAGCTTAACCGGGACAAATCGGGGCTACACCTTC
d_gene: .
abundance: .
v_gene: TRBV7-9
j_gene: TRBJ1-2

CDR3aa: CASSEYFHRGNGELFF
CDR3nt: TGTGCCAGCAGTGAATATTTTCACAGGGGAAACGGGGAGCTGTTTTTT
d_gene: TRBD1
abundance: .
v_gene: TRBV25-1
j_gene: TRBJ2-2

CDR3aa: CASSADRRTYEQYF
CDR3nt: TGCGCCAGCAGCGCCGACAGGAGAACCTACGAGCAGTACTTC
d_gene: .
abundance: .
v_gene: TRBV5-1
j_gene: TRBJ2-7

CDR3aa: CASSAATGTKYGYTF
CDR3nt: TGTGCCAGCAGTGCAGCGACCGGGACAAAGTATGGCTACACCTTC
d_gene: .
abundance: .
v_gene: TRBV6-1
j_gene: TRBJ1-2

CDR3aa: CASSLEGRDEKLFF
CDR3nt: TGCGCCAGCAGCTTGGAGGGGAGGGATGAAAAACTGTTTTTT
d_gene: .
abundance: few
v_gene: TRBV5-1
j_gene: TRBJ1-4

CDR3aa: CATSRDGTVRDFTEAFF
CDR3nt: TGTGCCACCAGCAGAGATGGTACGGTTAGAGATTTCACTGAAGCTTTCTTT
d_gene: .
abundance: .
v_gene: TRBV15
j_gene: TRBJ1-1

CDR3aa: CASSTRFSADTQYF
CDR3nt: TGTGCCAGCAGTACGCGCTTTTCGGCAGATACGCAGTATTTT
d_gene: .
abundance: .
v_gene: TRBV2
j_gene: TRBJ2-3

CDR3aa: CAWSVLTRQETQYF
CDR3nt: TGTGCCTGGAGTGTACTGACTAGGCAAGAGACCCAGTACTTC
d_gene: .
abundance: .
v_gene: TRBV30
j_gene: TRBJ2-5

CDR3aa: CASSYAGQGARGYTF
CDR3nt: TGTGCCAGCAGTTACGCGGGACAGGGGGCGCGGGGCTACACCTTC
d_gene: TRBD1
abundance: .
v_gene: TRBV6-5
j_gene: TRBJ1-2

CDR3aa: CASSLHRSRGYRVQETQYF
CDR3nt: TGCGCCAGCAGCCTCCACCGATCAAGAGGCTACAGGGTCCAAGAGACCCAGTACTTC
d_gene: .
abundance: .
v_gene: TRBV4-1
j_gene: TRBJ2-5

CDR3aa: CASSLGQGDEPQHF
CDR3nt: TGTGCCAGCAGCCTTGGACAGGGTGATGAGCCCCAGCATTTT
d_gene: TRBD1
abundance: few
v_gene: TRBV7-8
j_gene: TRBJ1-5

CDR3aa: CASSQDGTNYEQYF
CDR3nt: TGCGCCAGCAGCCAAGATGGGACAAACTACGAGCAGTACTTC
d_gene: .
abundance: .
v_gene: TRBV4-1
j_gene: TRBJ2-7

CDR3aa: CASRPPGRGEKLFF
CDR3nt: TGTGCCAGCAGACCCCCAGGGCGAGGTGAAAAACTGTTTTTT
d_gene: .
abundance: .
v_gene: TRBV7-8
j_gene: TRBJ1-4

CDR3aa: CASSQDQDRGYNEQFF
CDR3nt: TGTGCCAGCAGCCAAGATCAAGACAGGGGGTACAATGAGCAGTTCTTC
d_gene: TRBD1
abundance: .
v_gene: TRBV4-2
j_gene: TRBJ2-1